Below, 3 T cell receptor beta chains from the same sample are listed, as sequenced in a study of Ad26.COV2.S vaccination and SARS-CoV-2 variants. Sample treatment: around 19 received Ad26.COV2.S at low or high dose, single or two shots; a few received placebo; per-sample allocation not given. Repertoires come from day 63 after the first vaccine or placebo injection. Sequencing was performed with immunoSEQ multiplex PCR; in TCRdb, only in-frame clones are kept and a portion is missing. The sample lists 300,000 to 500,000 clones, around 85% seen once, with 3% to 4.5% in the top ten. The sequences come from peripheral blood, collected in a trial of Ad26.COV2.S vaccine versus placebo. These receptors were obtained from a person aged 18-60 years who received the Ad26.COV2.S COVID-19 vaccine or a placebo.

The V gene is TRBV4-2, the J gene TRBJ1-1, with no clear D. Germline V gene lookup returns CDR1 LGHNA and CDR2 YNFKEQ. Trimming took off 0 bases at V and 0 bases at J, with 5 bases between the two ends. The length of the CDR3 is 14 residues. The DNA of the CDR3 is TGTGCCAGCAGCCAAGATCCGGTGAACACTGAAGCTTTCTTT. This sequence encodes CASSQDPVNTEAFF.

The chain joins TRBV5-1 to TRBJ2-1; TRBD2 might be the D (6 bases). Germline V gives CDR1 SGHRS, CDR2 YFSETQ. Trimming took off 4 bases at V and 2 bases at J, with 10 bases between the two ends. The CDR3 has 14 amino acids. As DNA, the CDR3 is TGCGCCAGCAGCACCGCGGGGACCTACAATGAGCAGTTCTTC. This sequence encodes CASSTAGTYNEQFF.

This rearrangement joins TRBV5-6 to TRBJ1-1, with a possible D match to TRBD1 (5 bases). The V gene's germline CDR1 is SGHDT and CDR2 YYEEEE. V lost 4 bases and J lost 7, with 11 bases in between. The CDR3 extends over 12 amino acids. CDR3 region: CASSPGGGEAFF. CDR3 nucleotides: TGTGCCAGCAGCCCCGGGGGGGGTGAAGCTTTCTTT.